This T cell receptor (beta chain) was sequenced in a study of T cells in Graves' hyperthyroidism and ophthalmopathy. V was cut by 0 bases and J by 5 bases, with 10 bases left in between. Germline CDR1 reads LGHDT; CDR2 reads YNNKEL (reference sequence). The CDR3 extends over 15 amino acids. Study-wide results and caveats: Appearing also in blood were most of the thyroid clonotypes expanded above 0.001.

This clonotype was seen ten or more times. Its specificity is unknown. RNA transcripts served as the template for amplifying TCR beta CDR3 regions. The TCR CDR3 was amplified in a first-round RT-PCR using the HTBI primer set. One entry per CDR3 protein, called by TCRdb with MiXCR from the multiplex PCR reads. Of about 400,000 distinct CDR3 sequences listed, 15% are singletons. Material for sequencing was blood. The chain has TRBV3-1 and TRBJ2-2, with D possibly TRBD2 on 5 matching bases. The receptor was derived from a woman between 25 and 40 years old with Graves' hyperthyroidism. CDR3 loop: CASSQEGRKTGELFF. CDR3 nucleotides: TGTGCCAGCAGCCAAGAGGGGAGAAAAACCGGGGAGCTGTTTTTT.